The 29 T cell receptor beta chains reported below all come from one sample, sequenced in a study of shared clonotypes between healthy human individuals. Naive CD8 cells comprised CD45RO-negative, CCR7-positively selected cells, excluding terminally differentiated effector memory CD45RA+ cells. Data came from immunoSEQ multiplex PCR; TCRdb stores just in-frame clones and leaves some out. Of a few million clones in the sample, roughly 95% are singletons; the top ten hold 1.5% to 2%. The sequenced sample consisted of naive CD8+ T cells from PBMCs. These receptor sequences come from a young man in good health. Some clones in this sample may be carry-over from other donors' samples.

The chain combines TRBV4-3 with TRBJ1-1, with TRBD1 as a possible D gene (6 bases). The CDR3 is 19 amino acids. The germline V and J ends were trimmed by 3 bases and 3 bases, with 26 bases remaining between them. The V gene's germline CDR1 is LGHNA and CDR2 YSLEER. The CDR3 reads CASSQDETQGIYLDTEAFF. In nucleotides, the CDR3 is TGCGCCAGCAGCCAGGATGAGACACAGGGAATCTACTTGGACACTGAAGCTTTCTTT.

The genes are TRBV2 and TRBJ2-3, with 9 bases fitting TRBD2. Losses at the gene ends were 5 bases for V and 0 bases for J; bases not matched to a gene: 6. The CDR3 has 16 residues. Germline CDR1 reads SNHLY; CDR2 reads FYNNEI. The CDR3: CASSPASGTSTDTQYF. The CDR3 DNA follows: TGTGCCAGCAGTCCGGCTAGCGGGACTAGCACAGATACGCAGTATTTT.

J is TRBJ1-4 and V is TRBV2; tentatively, D is TRBD1 (6 bases). This CDR3 comprises 21 residues. V shed 4 bases and J shed 8 bases, with 35 bases lying between them. Germline V gene sequence: CDR1 SNHLY, CDR2 FYNNEI. CDR3: CASSVLSLIDRPPSKVEKLFF. CDR3 DNA sequence: TGTGCCAGCAGTGTTTTATCCCTTATTGACAGGCCCCCCTCTAAGGTCGAAAAACTGTTTTTT.

This chain uses TRBV27 with TRBJ2-5; 7 positions agree with TRBD2. Germline-derived CDR1 and CDR2 are MNHEY and SMNVEV (reference sequence). The ends lost 4 bases at V and 4 bases at J; junction bases unmatched: 6. The CDR3 has 14 amino acids. CDR3 residues: CASSSHGLGETQYF. In DNA form, the CDR3 reads TGTGCCAGCAGTTCCCACGGACTAGGAGAGACCCAGTACTTC.

This clone is a singleton in its sample. The V and J genes are TRBV2 and TRBJ1-5; D is perhaps TRBD1 (6 bases). The germline CDR1 and CDR2 sequences are SNHLY and FYNNEI. V gave up 2 bases and J gave up 3 bases, with 17 bases separating them. The CDR3 sequence is 17 residues long. CDR3 protein: CASSEREVRQANQPQHF. CDR3 nucleotide sequence: TGTGCCAGCAGTGAACGGGAAGTGAGACAGGCCAATCAGCCCCAGCATTTT.

V and J are TRBV29-1 and TRBJ2-2; D gene uncertain. The CDR3 sequence is 16 residues long. V lost 3 bases to trimming and J lost 1 base, with 15 bases between them. Germline CDR1 SQVTM, CDR2 ANQGSEA. CDR3 nucleotides: TGCAGCGTTGACTCCGGGCCTGAGAGGAACACCGGGGAGCTGTTTTTT. The encoded protein is CSVDSGPERNTGELFF.

This clone was detected only once. Other DNA sequences in the same sample also yield this CDR3. V is TRBV19 and J is TRBJ2-7; TRBD1 aligns across 9 bases. V lost 0 bases and J lost 4; bases outside the gene matches: 4. There are 15 residues in the CDR3. The germline V gene encodes CDR1 LNHDA and CDR2 SQIVND (reference sequence). DNA of the CDR3: TGTGCCAGTAGTATAGAACAGGGGGCTGCATACGAGCAGTACTTC. This codes for CASSIEQGAAYEQYF.

In its sample, this clone was seen a few times. The chain employs TRBV28 and TRBJ1-1; D gene uncertain. In germline, CDR1 is MDHEN, CDR2 SYDVKM. CDR3 length: 14 amino acids. Trimming shortened V by 8 bases and J by 0 bases, and 13 bases separated the two germline ends. The CDR3 loop is CASSIMRVNTEAFF. The CDR3 DNA is TGTGCCAGCTCAATCATGCGGGTGAACACTGAAGCTTTCTTT. The whole variable domain, filled in from reference TRBV28 and TRBJ1-1, reads DVKVTQSSRYLVKRTGEKVFLECVQDMDHENMFWYRQDPGLGLRLIYFSYDVKMKEKGDIPEGYSVSREKKERFSLILESASTNQTSMYLCASSIMRVNTEAFFGQGTRLTVV.

This clone occurred a few times. This sample includes further DNA sequences coding for the same CDR3. This chain connects TRBV27 to TRBJ1-2; D possibly corresponds to TRBD1 (6 bases). V gave up 2 bases and J gave up 2 bases, with 9 bases separating them. The CDR3 loop spans 14 amino acids. Germline V CDR1 and CDR2: MNHEY, SMNVEV (reference sequence). DNA of the CDR3: TGTGCCAGCAGTTTACAGGGGACAAACTATGGCTACACCTTC. Protein sequence: CASSLQGTNYGYTF.

The chain combines TRBV5-1 with TRBJ2-7; D may be TRBD1 or TRBD2 (5 bases each). CDR1 SGHRS and CDR2 YFSETQ come from the germline V gene. This CDR3 spans 15 amino acids. Trimming took 0 bases from V and 3 from J, leaving 13 bases between them. The CDR3 DNA sequence: TGCGCCAGCAGCTTGGTTGGGGGAATGGGCTACGAGCAGTACTTC. Residues: CASSLVGGMGYEQYF.

This chain connects TRBV5-1 to TRBJ2-1; 7 positions agree with TRBD1. With V trimmed by 0 bases and J by 4 bases, 10 bases remained unmatched. The CDR3 totals 17 residues. The germline V gene encodes CDR1 SGHRS and CDR2 YFSETQ. The CDR3 DNA sequence: TGCGCCAGCAGCTTGGCCCCGGTTAACAGGGGATACAATGAGCAGTTCTTC. Its translation is CASSLAPVNRGYNEQFF.

The chain combines TRBV7-6 with TRBJ2-6; D remains ambiguous. CDR3 size: 13 residues. Germline lookup yields CDR1 SGHVS and CDR2 FNYEAQ. The V and J ends lost 5 bases and 2 bases respectively, with 4 bases between them. CDR3 residues: CASSPTGANVLTF. For the CDR3, the DNA is TGTGCCAGCAGCCCCACTGGGGCCAACGTCCTGACTTTC.

The V gene is TRBV27, the J gene TRBJ2-1, with 9 bases aligning to TRBD1. The CDR3 length is 17 residues. The V segment lost 4 bases and the J segment 6 bases; nucleotides outside the gene matches: 13. Germline V gene sequence: CDR1 MNHEY, CDR2 SMNVEV (reference sequence). Here the CDR3 DNA reads TGTGCCAGCAGTTCTTGGCCGGGACAGGGAAGAGGCAATGAGCAGTTCTTC. Protein product: CASSSWPGQGRGNEQFF.

The V gene is TRBV19, the J gene TRBJ2-2; 9 bases are shared with TRBD1. The germline gives CDR1 LNHDA, CDR2 SQIVND (reference sequence). V was clipped by 1 base and J by 7 bases; unmatched bases: 4. This CDR3 region has 15 residues. The CDR3 loop reads CASSIVGTGLGELFF. CDR3 sequence (DNA): TGTGCCAGTAGTATAGTTGGGACAGGGCTCGGGGAGCTGTTTTTT.

The rearrangement links TRBV27 to TRBJ2-5, with D maybe TRBD1 (6 bases). Germline values: CDR1 MNHEY, CDR2 SMNVEV (reference sequence). This CDR3 has 15 residues. Trimming left V 3 bases short and J 0 bases short, with 11 bases between. CDR3: CASSFAGANQETQYF. In DNA form, the CDR3 reads TGTGCCAGCAGTTTTGCAGGGGCCAACCAAGAGACCCAGTACTTC.

The V and J genes are TRBV5-6 and TRBJ2-1; D perhaps matches TRBD1 (6 bases). V was cut by 3 bases and J by 10 bases, with 26 bases left in between. Per the germline V gene, CDR1 is SGHDT and CDR2 is YYEEEE. This CDR3 spans 17 amino acids. In DNA, the CDR3 is TGTGCCAGCAGCTCGCTCAAGGGGGTCGGTCTCGTCGACGAGCAGTTCTTC. Its translation: CASSSLKGVGLVDEQFF.

The chain links TRBV27 to TRBJ2-1; 8 nucleotides align to TRBD1. This CDR3 region has 15 residues. The J segment lost 4 bases and the V segment lost 5 bases, leaving 7 bases of the junction unmatched. CDR1 and CDR2 (germline): MNHEY, SMNVEV (reference sequence). The CDR3 region is CASSPGTGIYNEQFF. DNA of the CDR3: TGTGCCAGCAGTCCGGGGACAGGTATTTACAATGAGCAGTTCTTC.

The chain recombines TRBV18 with TRBJ2-2; 7 positions match TRBD2. V shed 2 bases, J shed 2 bases, and the junction held 11 bases outside the gene matches. In germline, CDR1 is KGHSH, CDR2 LQKENI. The CDR3 extends over 18 amino acids. CDR3 sequence reads: CASSPIGGTQGNTGELFF. The CDR3 DNA is TGTGCCAGCTCACCAATCGGGGGGACGCAGGGAAACACCGGGGAGCTGTTTTTT.

This chain links TRBV5-1 with TRBJ2-1; no definite D call. This CDR3 has 15 amino acids. V was clipped by 2 bases and J by 5 bases, with 14 bases between them. Germline CDR1 and CDR2: SGHRS and YFSETQ. The CDR3 coding sequence is TGCGCCAGCAGCTTTTTGGTGGGTCGGGACAATGAGCAGTTCTTC. It codes for CASSFLVGRDNEQFF.

This chain uses TRBV15 with TRBJ2-1, with 11 bases identical to TRBD2. The CDR3 extends over 18 amino acids. Germline V CDR1 and CDR2: LNHNV, YYDKDF (reference sequence). With V trimmed by 0 bases and J by 9 bases, 13 bases remained unmatched. CDR3 nucleotide sequence: TGTGCCACCAGCAGAGATGTTAGCGGGAGGGCCCGAGGCAGTGAGCAGTTCTTC. Amino acid sequence: CATSRDVSGRARGSEQFF. The entire variable domain, with the rest obtained from reference TRBV15 and TRBJ2-1, is as follows: DAMVIQNPRYQVTQFGKPVTLSCSQTLNHNVMYWYQQKSSQAPKLLFHYYDKDFNNEADTPDNFQSRRPNTSFCFLDIRSPGLGDTAMYLCATSRDVSGRARGSEQFFGPGTRLTVL.

This clone was recorded once. In the same sample, other DNA sequences code for this CDR3. The V gene is TRBV6-5, the J gene TRBJ2-3; D is undetermined. The germline V and J ends were trimmed by 2 bases and 4 bases, with 4 bases remaining between them. The germline V gene has CDR1 MNHEY and CDR2 SVGAGI. The CDR3 loop spans 12 amino acids. CDR3 residues: CASSYGSDTQYF. DNA for the CDR3: TGTGCCAGCAGTTACGGATCAGATACGCAGTATTTT.

The chain combines TRBV27 with TRBJ1-1; 10 bases line up with TRBD1. The CDR3 is 15 amino acids. Germline-derived CDR1 and CDR2 are MNHEY and SMNVEV (reference sequence). With 5 bases clipped from V and 3 bases from J, the junction kept 6 bases outside the gene matches. CDR3 amino acids: CASSTRTGGDTEAFF. CDR3 DNA: TGTGCCAGCAGTACCCGGACAGGGGGAGACACTGAAGCTTTCTTT.

This chain connects TRBV7-2 to TRBJ2-5, with TRBD1 identical over 9 bases. This CDR3 comprises 16 residues. CDR1 SGHTA and CDR2 FQGNSA come from the germline V gene. V lost 5 bases, J lost 0 bases, and 7 bases stayed unmatched. CDR3 protein: CASSRDRDEYQETQYF. As DNA, the CDR3 is TGTGCCAGCAGCCGGGACAGGGACGAATACCAAGAGACCCAGTACTTC.

This chain connects TRBV7-9 to TRBJ2-7; TRBD2 is a possible D gene (6 bases). The CDR3 contains 15 residues. The V end was cut by 3 bases, the J end by 1 base, with 13 bases between. Germline CDR1 reads SEHNR; CDR2 reads FQNEAQ (reference sequence). DNA for the CDR3: TGTGCCAGCAGCTTGGACTCGGGGAGGTCCTACGAGCAGTACTTC. Translated: CASSLDSGRSYEQYF.

The chain employs TRBV27 and TRBJ2-7; D is perhaps TRBD2 (6 bases). This CDR3 comprises 14 residues. Trimming took 6 bases from V and 5 from J, leaving 17 bases between them. Germline V CDR1 and CDR2: MNHEY, SMNVEV (reference sequence). The DNA for the CDR3 is TGTGCCAGCAGCTACCCCGGGGGAGGTAACGAGCAGTACTTC. It yields the protein CASSYPGGGNEQYF.

V and J are TRBV5-1 and TRBJ2-2; 11 bases agree with TRBD2. CDR3 length: 16 amino acids. Germline V gene lookup returns CDR1 SGHRS and CDR2 YFSETQ. The V and J ends lost 5 bases and 6 bases, in that order; junction bases with no gene match: 9. The CDR3 coding sequence is TGCGCCAGCAGACTCACTAGCGGGAGAGTACCCGGGGAGCTGTTTTTT. It encodes CASRLTSGRVPGELFF.

This clone was counted a single time. The chain joins TRBV6-5 to TRBJ1-3; no firm D call. Between the trimmed V and J ends, which lost 1 base and 4 bases, there was a span of 8 bases. This CDR3 is built from 14 residues. CDR1 is MNHEY, CDR2 SVGAGI, per germline. The CDR3 sequence is CASSYFVGGNTIYF. The CDR3 nucleotides read TGTGCCAGCAGTTACTTTGTGGGCGGAAACACCATATATTTT.

Only one count was recorded for this clone. J is TRBJ2-1 and V is TRBV7-3; 10 bases are shared with TRBD1. CDR3 length equals 16 residues. The ends lost 5 bases at V and 2 bases at J; junction bases unmatched: 6. The germline gives CDR1 SGHTA, CDR2 FQGTGA. As DNA, the CDR3 is TGTGCCAGCAGCCCGCTCGGGACAGGGGCCTACAATGAGCAGTTCTTC. This translates into CASSPLGTGAYNEQFF.

This chain links TRBV15 with TRBJ2-7; D is uncertain. CDR1 and CDR2 (germline): LNHNV, YYDKDF (reference sequence). The CDR3 is made up of 12 amino acids. Trimming shortened V by 2 bases and J by 3 bases, and 5 bases separated the two germline ends. CDR3: CATSRSYYEQYF. The DNA for the CDR3 is TGTGCCACCAGCAGATCATACTACGAGCAGTACTTC.